This T cell receptor (beta chain) was sequenced for a study of CD8+ T cells in alopecia areata. A few counts support this clone. No antigen is known for it. Study conclusions and caveats: Having just one nonresponder leaves the connection between baseline CD8+ expansion and response unresolved. For patients receiving tofacitinib, scalp clonality and expanded CD8+ clones among the top 100 significantly decreased.

Regarding treatment: oral pan-JAK inhibitor, 5-10 mg twice daily. The sequencing template was cDNA reverse transcribed from extracted RNA. Libraries were prepared by immunoSEQ multiplex PCR; TCRdb keeps only in-frame clonotypes and omits some of them. The sample consists of over 150,000 clones, 60% to 70% of them appearing once. The V gene's germline CDR1 is SQVTM and CDR2 ANQGSEA. V shed 4 bases, J shed 7 bases, and the junction held 7 bases outside the gene matches. This CDR3 region has 14 residues. This receptor was identified in a human donor with alopecia areata. The source was CD4+ T cells sorted from blood, collected at week 4, from a patient treated with tofacitinib. V is TRBV29-1 and J is TRBJ1-4; 9 bases are a match to TRBD1. CDR3 nucleotide sequence: TGCAGCGTTGCACCGGGACAGGGCTTTGAAAAACTGTTTTTT. It specifies CSVAPGQGFEKLFF.